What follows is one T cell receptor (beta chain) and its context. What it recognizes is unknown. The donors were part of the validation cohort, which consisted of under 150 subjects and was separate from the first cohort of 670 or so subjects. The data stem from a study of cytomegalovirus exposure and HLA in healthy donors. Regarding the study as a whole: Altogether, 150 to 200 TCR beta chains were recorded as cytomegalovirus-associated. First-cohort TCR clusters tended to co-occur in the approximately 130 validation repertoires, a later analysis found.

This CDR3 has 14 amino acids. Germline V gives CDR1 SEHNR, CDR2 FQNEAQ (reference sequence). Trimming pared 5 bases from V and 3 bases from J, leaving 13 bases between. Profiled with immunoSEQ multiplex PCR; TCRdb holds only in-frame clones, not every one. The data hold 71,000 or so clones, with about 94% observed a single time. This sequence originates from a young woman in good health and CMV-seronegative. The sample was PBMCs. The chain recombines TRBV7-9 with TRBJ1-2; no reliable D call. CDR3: CASSMIQSDYGYTF. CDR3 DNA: TGTGCCAGCAGCATGATTCAGTCCGACTATGGCTACACCTTC. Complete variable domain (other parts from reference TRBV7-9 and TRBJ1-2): DTGVSQNPRHKITKRGQNVTFRCDPISEHNRLYWYRQTLGQGPEFLTYFQNEAQLEKSRLLSDRFSAERPKGSFSTLEIQRTEQGDSAMYLCASSMIQSDYGYTFGSGTRLTVV.